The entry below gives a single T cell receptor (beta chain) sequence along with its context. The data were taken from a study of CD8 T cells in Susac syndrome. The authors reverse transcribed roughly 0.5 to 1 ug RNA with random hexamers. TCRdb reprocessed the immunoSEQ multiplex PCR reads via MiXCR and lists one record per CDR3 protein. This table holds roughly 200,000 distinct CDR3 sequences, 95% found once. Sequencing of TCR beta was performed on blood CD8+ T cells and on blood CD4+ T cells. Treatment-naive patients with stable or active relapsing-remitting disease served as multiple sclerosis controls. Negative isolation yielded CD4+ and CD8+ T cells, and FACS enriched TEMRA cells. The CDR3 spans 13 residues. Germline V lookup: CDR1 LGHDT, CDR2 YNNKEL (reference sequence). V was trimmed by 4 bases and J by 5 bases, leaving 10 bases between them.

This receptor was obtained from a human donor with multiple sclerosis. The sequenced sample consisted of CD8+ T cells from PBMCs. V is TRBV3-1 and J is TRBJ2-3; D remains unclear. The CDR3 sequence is CASSPRPLDTQYF. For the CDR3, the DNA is TGTGCCAGCAGCCCAAGACCGCTAGATACGCAGTATTTT.